Listed here are 27 T cell receptor beta chains from one sample, sequenced in a study of vaccination effects on CD4 cells after COVID-19. Clones were read by immunoSEQ multiplex PCR, and TCRdb kept only the in-frame ones, dropping some. The sample has around 28,000 clones, 65% to 75% seen once. ViraFEST assay sequencing came after antigen-specific CD4+ T cells were expanded with viral peptide pools. Having been cultured for around ten days, the cells underwent CD4+ T cell isolation. PCR-confirmed SARS-CoV-2 infection occurred in the person between March and December 2020. These receptors are not linked to any known antigen. The input for sequencing was CD4+ T cells from PBMCs cultured with SARS-CoV-2 spike peptides, taken before COVID-19 vaccination. The receptors were gathered from a human donor who had a prior SARS-CoV-2 infection.

The chain has TRBV5-6 and TRBJ2-5, with 8 bases matching TRBD2. Germline V gene lookup returns CDR1 SGHDT and CDR2 YYEEEE. The V segment lost 2 bases and the J segment 4 bases; nucleotides outside the gene matches: 7. The CDR3 consists of 15 residues. DNA of the CDR3: TGTGCCAGCAGCTTCAGCTCGGCGGGAGGAGAGACCCAGTACTTC. It is translated as CASSFSSAGGETQYF. Drawing the rest from reference TRBV5-6 and TRBJ2-5, the complete variable domain is DAGVTQSPTHLIKTRGQQVTLRCSPKSGHDTVSWYQQALGQGPQFIFQYYEEEERQRGNFPDRFSGHQFPNYSSELNVNALLLGDSALYLCASSFSSAGGETQYFGPGTRLLVL.

J is TRBJ2-7 and V is TRBV18, with TRBD2 matching 8 bases. Germline CDR1 reads KGHSH; CDR2 reads LQKENI. The ends lost 3 bases at V and 7 bases at J; junction bases unmatched: 11. The CDR3 contains 15 residues. The CDR3 nucleotides are TGTGCCAGCTCACCCCGGACAGCGGGGGCGGGGGAGCAGTACTTC. It codes for CASSPRTAGAGEQYF.

This clone was seen a few times. The chain joins TRBV5-4 to TRBJ2-7; 10 nucleotides match TRBD1. The germline CDR1 and CDR2 sequences are SGHNT and YYREEE (reference sequence). With V trimmed by 4 bases and J by 2 bases, 6 bases remained unmatched. The CDR3 covers 15 residues. CDR3 coding DNA: TGTGCCAGCAGCGTTACGGGGACAGGGGCCTACGAGCAGTACTTC. This translates into CASSVTGTGAYEQYF.

The V call is TRBV7-9, the J call TRBJ2-7, with D uncertain. CDR1 is SEHNR and CDR2 is FQNEAQ in the germline V gene (reference sequence). This CDR3 region has 13 residues. V gave up 3 bases and J gave up 2 bases, with 8 bases separating them. The CDR3 DNA is TGTGCCAGCAGCTTCGGGCTGCCCTACGAGCAGTACTTC. Translating it yields CASSFGLPYEQYF.

The chain couples TRBV10-3 to TRBJ2-7, with D possibly being TRBD1 (6 bases). CDR3 length: 14 amino acids. Germline CDR1 ENHRY, CDR2 SYGVKD. With 4 bases removed from V and 3 bases from J, the gap between germline ends came to 13 bases. The CDR3 here is CAISAQGRNYEQYF. CDR3 coding DNA: TGTGCCATCAGTGCACAGGGACGAAACTACGAGCAGTACTTC.

The V gene is TRBV7-9, the J gene TRBJ2-3; 7 bases map to TRBD1. CDR3 length: 15 amino acids. Germline CDR1 SEHNR, CDR2 FQNEAQ (reference sequence). V was clipped by 1 base and J by 6 bases; unmatched bases: 7. The CDR3 region is CASSLDRGTWDTQYF. The DNA of the CDR3 is TGTGCCAGCAGCTTAGACAGGGGTACCTGGGATACGCAGTATTTT.

This chain connects TRBV10-3 to TRBJ2-1; D gene uncertain. Germline CDR1 and CDR2: ENHRY and SYGVKD. This CDR3 region has 15 residues. V was trimmed by 4 bases and J by 8 bases, leaving 18 bases between them. The CDR3 DNA is TGTGCCATCAGTGCGGCCCCCGGATTGTCCGATGAGCAGTTCTTC. It is translated as CAISAAPGLSDEQFF.

The rearrangement links TRBV11-3 to TRBJ1-4; 7 bases line up with TRBD1. V shed 9 bases and J 0 bases; nucleotides not matched to a gene: 16. The CDR3 is made up of 18 amino acids. Germline values: CDR1 SGHNT, CDR2 YENEEA. This chain's CDR3 is CARDDREKSGATNEKLFF. In DNA form, the CDR3 reads TGTGCCAGGGACGACAGGGAGAAGAGTGGTGCAACTAATGAAAAACTGTTTTTT.

This chain uses TRBV4-3 with TRBJ2-7, with D unclear. Per germline, CDR1 LGHNA and CDR2 YSLEER. Trimming shortened V by 0 bases and J by 1 base, and 7 bases separated the two germline ends. The CDR3 consists of 14 residues. The chain's CDR3 is CASSQDRTSYEQYF. In DNA, the CDR3 is TGCGCCAGCAGCCAAGACAGGACGTCCTACGAGCAGTACTTC.

This sequence joins TRBV30 and TRBJ2-1, with D possibly being TRBD1 or TRBD2 (5 bases each). The ends were cut back, 3 bases at V and 3 bases at J, with 12 bases in the middle. The CDR3 extends over 14 amino acids. Germline lookup yields CDR1 GTSNPN and CDR2 SVGIG (reference sequence). The CDR3 spells CAWRRDAYYNEQFF. CDR3 nucleotides: TGTGCCTGGAGACGGGACGCCTACTACAATGAGCAGTTCTTC.

CDR3 DNA: TGTGCCAGCAGCGCCCCTAACACCCGTGGGCAGTACTTC. Protein product: CASSAPNTRGQYF. The chain joins TRBV7-9 to TRBJ2-7, with no clear D. Trimming took off 5 bases at V and 9 bases at J, with 17 bases between the two ends. In germline, CDR1 is SEHNR, CDR2 FQNEAQ (reference sequence). CDR3 length: 13 amino acids.

The rearrangement joins TRBV19 to TRBJ2-5; D is unresolved. Germline values: CDR1 LNHDA, CDR2 SQIVND (reference sequence). Trimming removed 7 bases at V and 1 base at J, with 10 bases between. The CDR3 covers 13 residues. The CDR3 region is CASNLAGQETQYF. Written as DNA, the CDR3 is TGTGCCAGTAATTTGGCAGGCCAAGAGACCCAGTACTTC.

The J gene is TRBJ1-5, the V gene TRBV19, with D possibly matching TRBD1 (6 bases). Germline V gene data show CDR1 as LNHDA and CDR2 as SQIVND (reference sequence). The ends were cut back, 6 bases at V and 5 bases at J, with 11 bases in the middle. The CDR3 has 13 residues. CDR3 nucleotide sequence: TGTGCCAGTAGCGGACAGTTCGATCAGCCCCAGCATTTT. Translated: CASSGQFDQPQHF.

The chain carries TRBV4-3 and TRBJ1-5; no definite D call. Germline V gives CDR1 LGHNA, CDR2 YSLEER. The CDR3 is made up of 17 amino acids. V lost 3 bases and J lost 0, with 15 bases in between. CDR3: CASSHTLADTSNQPQHF. In DNA form, the CDR3 reads TGCGCCAGCAGCCACACATTGGCAGACACTAGCAATCAGCCCCAGCATTTT.

This chain connects TRBV7-2 to TRBJ1-2; the D is unclear. This CDR3 region has 15 residues. Germline assignment: CDR1 SGHTA and CDR2 FQGNSA. Trimming removed 1 base at V and 4 bases at J, with 13 bases between. In DNA form, the CDR3 reads TGTGCCAGCAGCTTAGTGGTGGCAAGCCCCTATGGCTACACCTTC. It yields the protein CASSLVVASPYGYTF.

This clone was detected only a few times. One end of the junction fails to match germline, which may point to a read error. This rearrangement joins TRBV7-7 to TRBJ2-5, with 8 bases lining up with TRBD2. The CDR3 has 14 amino acids. Germline CDR1 is SSHAT and CDR2 is FNYEAQ (reference sequence). In nucleotides, the CDR3 is TGTGCTAGCAGCTTTGCCGGGGGGGCCGGGACCCAGTACTTC. It yields the protein CASSFAGGAGTQYF.

The chain couples TRBV15 to TRBJ2-6, with D maybe TRBD1 (8 bases). From germline, CDR1 is LNHNV and CDR2 YYDKDF (reference sequence). With 1 base removed from V and 3 bases from J, the gap between germline ends came to 16 bases. CDR3 size: 18 residues. CDR3 sequence: CATSRGGGTGFGANVLTF. The CDR3 nucleotides read TGTGCCACCAGCAGAGGGGGGGGGACAGGCTTTGGGGCCAACGTCCTGACTTTC. The full variable domain, with the rest looked up from reference TRBV15 and TRBJ2-6, is DAMVIQNPRYQVTQFGKPVTLSCSQTLNHNVMYWYQQKSSQAPKLLFHYYDKDFNNEADTPDNFQSRRPNTSFCFLDIRSPGLGDTAMYLCATSRGGGTGFGANVLTFGAGSRLTVL.

The chain recombines TRBV7-9 with TRBJ1-2; 7 nucleotides agree with TRBD1. Per the germline V gene, CDR1 is SEHNR and CDR2 is FQNEAQ (reference sequence). The CDR3 is 15 amino acids. V lost 5 bases to trimming and J lost 0 bases; unmatched junction nucleotides: 6. The CDR3 sequence: CASSNRDRANYGYTF. In DNA form, the CDR3 reads TGTGCCAGCAGCAACCGGGACAGAGCTAACTATGGCTACACCTTC.

The chain uses TRBV9 and TRBJ2-3; D is unresolved. The CDR3 is 13 residues long. Trimming left V 0 bases short and J 5 bases short, with 7 bases between. CDR1 is SGDLS, CDR2 YYNGEE, per germline. In DNA form, the CDR3 reads TGTGCCAGCAGCGTAGCTACCAAAGATACGCAGTATTTT. Protein product: CASSVATKDTQYF.

This clone showed up just a few times. The chain joins TRBV2 to TRBJ2-4; D not resolved. The germline V gene has CDR1 SNHLY and CDR2 FYNNEI. With 4 bases removed from V and 8 bases from J, the gap between germline ends came to 12 bases. The CDR3 totals 13 residues. For the CDR3, the DNA is TGTGCCAGCAGTGGGTATGGGTTAGACATTCAGTACTTC. Amino acid sequence: CASSGYGLDIQYF. The full variable domain, its missing parts supplied by reference TRBV2 and TRBJ2-4, is EPEVTQTPSHQVTQMGQEVILRCVPISNHLYFYWYRQILGQKVEFLVSFYNNEISEKSEIFDDQFSVERPDGSNFTLKIRSTKLEDSAMYFCASSGYGLDIQYFGAGTRLSVL.

The chain employs TRBV9 and TRBJ2-3; 9 positions match TRBD2. Germline loops: CDR1 SGDLS, CDR2 YYNGEE. The V gene end was trimmed by 0 bases and the J gene end by 0 bases; junction bases not matched to a gene: 8. This CDR3 comprises 18 residues. The CDR3 nucleotides read TGTGCCAGCAGCGTAGAAGTTTGGAGCGGGGGGAGCACAGATACGCAGTATTTT. Amino acid sequence: CASSVEVWSGGSTDTQYF.

J is TRBJ1-2 and V is TRBV27; D remains ambiguous. Germline V lookup: CDR1 MNHEY, CDR2 SMNVEV (reference sequence). The CDR3 covers 13 residues. V lost 5 bases to trimming and J lost 5 bases, with 12 bases between them. This chain's CDR3 is CASSRVLGYGYTF. For the CDR3, the DNA is TGTGCCAGCAGTCGGGTTCTGGGGTATGGCTACACCTTC.

This clone was detected a few times. The gene calls are TRBV7-3 and TRBJ2-2; 9 bases fit TRBD2. The J segment lost 5 bases and the V segment lost 5 bases, leaving 9 bases of the junction unmatched. Germline CDR1 and CDR2: SGHTA and FQGTGA. The CDR3 covers 16 residues. CDR3 sequence reads: CASSQREVVKTGELFF. The CDR3 nucleotides read TGTGCCAGCAGCCAGCGGGAGGTAGTTAAAACCGGGGAGCTGTTTTTT. The variable domain in full, with the rest retrieved from reference TRBV7-3 and TRBJ2-2, is GAGVSQTPSNKVTEKGKYVELRCDPISGHTALYWYRQSLGQGPEFLIYFQGTGAADDSGLPNDRFFAVRPEGSVSTLKIQRTERGDSAVYLCASSQREVVKTGELFFGEGSRLTVL.

Only a few counts were recorded for this clone. The chain employs TRBV6-5 and TRBJ2-1; 9 positions match TRBD2. This CDR3 region has 15 residues. Unmatched junction bases numbered 6, after V lost 3 bases and J lost 6 bases. CDR1 is MNHEY, CDR2 SVGAGI, per germline. The CDR3 DNA follows: TGTGCCAGCAGTTATGGGCTAGCGGGGTCCAATGAGCAGTTCTTC. Protein product: CASSYGLAGSNEQFF.

V and J are TRBV5-4 and TRBJ1-1; D not resolved. Germline CDR1 is SGHNT and CDR2 is YYREEE (reference sequence). Trimming took 0 bases from V and 2 from J, leaving 11 bases between them. CDR3 length equals 15 residues. The CDR3 region is CASSLAAGINTEAFF. The DNA for the CDR3 is TGTGCCAGCAGCTTGGCGGCGGGGATAAACACTGAAGCTTTCTTT.

This chain links TRBV5-1 with TRBJ2-7; TRBD2 aligns across 10 bases. CDR3 length: 15 residues. After removal of 3 bases from V and 4 bases from J, the junction contained 7 bases not matched to a gene. CDR1 is SGHRS, CDR2 YFSETQ, per germline. The CDR3: CASSSGLAETYEQYF. CDR3 nucleotide sequence: TGCGCCAGCAGCTCTGGACTAGCGGAAACTTACGAGCAGTACTTC.

The rearrangement joins TRBV2 to TRBJ1-2; TRBD1 matches 9 bases. The V gene end was trimmed by 6 bases and the J gene end by 5 bases; junction bases not matched to a gene: 7. The CDR3 runs to 14 residues. Germline V lookup: CDR1 SNHLY, CDR2 FYNNEI. CDR3 sequence reads: CASRGTGSGYGYTF. Written as DNA, the CDR3 is TGTGCCAGCAGGGGGACAGGGAGTGGTTATGGCTACACCTTC. Full variable domain (outside the CDR3, taken from reference TRBV2 and TRBJ1-2): EPEVTQTPSHQVTQMGQEVILRCVPISNHLYFYWYRQILGQKVEFLVSFYNNEISEKSEIFDDQFSVERPDGSNFTLKIRSTKLEDSAMYFCASRGTGSGYGYTFGSGTRLTVV.